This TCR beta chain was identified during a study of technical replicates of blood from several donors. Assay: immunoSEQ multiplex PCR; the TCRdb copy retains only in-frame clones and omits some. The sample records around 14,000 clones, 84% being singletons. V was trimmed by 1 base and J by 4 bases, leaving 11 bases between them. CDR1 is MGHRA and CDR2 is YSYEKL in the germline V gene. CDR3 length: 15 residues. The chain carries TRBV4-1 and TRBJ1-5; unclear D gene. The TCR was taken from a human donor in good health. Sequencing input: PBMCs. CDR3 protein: CASSQGAGENQPQHF. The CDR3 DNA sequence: TGCGCCAGCAGCCAAGGGGCGGGTGAGAATCAGCCCCAGCATTTT.